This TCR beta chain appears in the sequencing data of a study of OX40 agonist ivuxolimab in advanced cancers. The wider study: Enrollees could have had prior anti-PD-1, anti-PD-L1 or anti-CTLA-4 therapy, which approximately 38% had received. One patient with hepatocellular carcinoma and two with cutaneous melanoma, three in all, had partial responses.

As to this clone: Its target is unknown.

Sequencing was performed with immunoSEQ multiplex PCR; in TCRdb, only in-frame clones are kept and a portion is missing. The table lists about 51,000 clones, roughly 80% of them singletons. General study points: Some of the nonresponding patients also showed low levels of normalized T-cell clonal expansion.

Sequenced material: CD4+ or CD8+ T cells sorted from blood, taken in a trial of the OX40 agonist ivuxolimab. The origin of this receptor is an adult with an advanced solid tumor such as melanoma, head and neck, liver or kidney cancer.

This chain's CDR3 is CASGLFERERLFF. The CDR3 bases are TGTGCCAGCGGTCTCTTCGAGCGGGAGCGTCTGTTCTTC. The J gene is TRBJ2-1, the V gene TRBV21-1; the table's D gene call, TRBD2, was not cross checked with the DNA. TRBV21-1 is tagged as a pseudogene. The CDR3 length is 13 residues.